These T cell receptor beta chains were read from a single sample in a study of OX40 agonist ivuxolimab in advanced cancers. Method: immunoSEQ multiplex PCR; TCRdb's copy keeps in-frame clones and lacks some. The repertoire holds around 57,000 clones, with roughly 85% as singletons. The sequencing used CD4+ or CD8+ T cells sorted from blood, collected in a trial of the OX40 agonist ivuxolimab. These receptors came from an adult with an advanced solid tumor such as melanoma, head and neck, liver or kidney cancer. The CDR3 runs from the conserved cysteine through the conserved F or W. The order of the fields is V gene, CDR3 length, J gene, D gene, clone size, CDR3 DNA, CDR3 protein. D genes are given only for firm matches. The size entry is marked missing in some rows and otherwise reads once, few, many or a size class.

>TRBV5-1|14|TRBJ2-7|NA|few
TGCGCCAGCAGCTTGGGGCCAGAAGACTACGAGCAGTACTTC
CASSLGPEDYEQYF
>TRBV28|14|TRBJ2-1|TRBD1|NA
TGTGCCAGCAAAACAGGGGGACCAGGCAATGAGCAGTTCTTC
CASKTGGPGNEQFF
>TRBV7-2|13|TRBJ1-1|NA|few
TGTGCCAGCAGCTTGGATAGGGGGAGTGGAGCTTTCTTT
CASSLDRGSGAFF
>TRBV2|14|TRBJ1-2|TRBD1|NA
TGTGCCAGCAGTGTAGGCCGGGACAGCTATGGCTACACCTTC
CASSVGRDSYGYTF
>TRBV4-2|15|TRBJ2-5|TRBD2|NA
TGTGCCAGCAGCCAGGCTAGCGGGGGGCGGGAGACCCAGTACTTC
CASSQASGGRETQYF
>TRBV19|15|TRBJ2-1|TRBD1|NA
TGTGCCAGTAGTATAGGACAGGGGGCTATCGATGAGCAGTTCTTC
CASSIGQGAIDEQFF
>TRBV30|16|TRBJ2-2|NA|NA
TGTGCCTGGAGTGTTCCCCTGAGCGGGCGCCCTGGGGAGCTGTTTTTT
CAWSVPLSGRPGELFF
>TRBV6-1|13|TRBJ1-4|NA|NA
TGTGCCAGCAGTGAGTCAGTGGGTGAAAAACTGTTTTTT
CASSESVGEKLFF
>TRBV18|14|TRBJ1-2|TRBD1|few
TGTGCCAGCTCACTAGGACAGGGCCAAATTGGCTACACCTTC
CASSLGQGQIGYTF
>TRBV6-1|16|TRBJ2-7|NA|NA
TGTGCCAGCAGTGAACGTTCTGGCAGCCCAAAGGGAGAGCAGTACTTC
CASSERSGSPKGEQYF
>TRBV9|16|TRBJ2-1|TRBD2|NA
TGTGCCAGCAGCGTAGTAGTACTAGCGGGACTGAATGAGCAGTTCTTC
CASSVVVLAGLNEQFF
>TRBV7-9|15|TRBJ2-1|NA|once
TGTGCCAGCAGCTTCGAGCCGACTAAGGGTCATGAGCAGTTCTTC
CASSFEPTKGHEQFF
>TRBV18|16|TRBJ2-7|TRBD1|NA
TGTGCCAGCTCACCCCCCCCGACAGGGAGAGTGTTTTGGCAGTACTTC
CASSPPPTGRVFWQYF
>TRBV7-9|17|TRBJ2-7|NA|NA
TGTGCCAGCAGCTTAGCGGACCTGGGACTTCGGTCGGGCGAGCAGTACTTC
CASSLADLGLRSGEQYF
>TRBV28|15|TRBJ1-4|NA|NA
TGTGCCAGCAGTAGGCCGGGGGGGGAGAATGAAAAACTGTTTTTT
CASSRPGGENEKLFF
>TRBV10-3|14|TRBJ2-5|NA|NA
TGTGCCATCAGTGAGTACAGGGACCAAGAGACCCAGTACTTC
CAISEYRDQETQYF
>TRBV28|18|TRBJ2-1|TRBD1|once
TGTGCCAGCAGTTGGGTCGGGACAGGGGCACGCTCCTACAATGAGCAGTTCTTC
CASSWVGTGARSYNEQFF
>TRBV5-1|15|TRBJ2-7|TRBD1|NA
TGCGCCAGCAGCTTAAATATGGACAGGTCCTACGAGCAGTACTTC
CASSLNMDRSYEQYF
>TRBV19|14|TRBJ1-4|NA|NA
TGTGCCAGCAGGACAGACACAACTAATGAAAAACTGTTTTTT
CASRTDTTNEKLFF
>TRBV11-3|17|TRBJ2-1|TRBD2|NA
TGTGCCAGCAGCTTAGACGCGACTAGCGGGAGGGCCGGTGAGCAGTTCTTC
CASSLDATSGRAGEQFF
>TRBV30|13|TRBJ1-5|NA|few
TGTGCCTGGAGAAAGGGGAGTAATCAGCCCCAGCATTTT
CAWRKGSNQPQHF
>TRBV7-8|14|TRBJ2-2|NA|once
TGTGCCAGCAGCTTAGCCGGCGGCACCGGGGAGCTGTTTTTT
CASSLAGGTGELFF
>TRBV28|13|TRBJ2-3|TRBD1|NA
TGTGCCAGCGGACAGGGGAACACAGATACGCAGTATTTT
CASGQGNTDTQYF
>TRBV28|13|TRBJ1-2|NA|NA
TGTGCCAGCAGGGACGGACGGACCTATGGCTACACCTTC
CASRDGRTYGYTF
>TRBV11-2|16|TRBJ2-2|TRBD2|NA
TGTGCCAGCAGCGTTGGACTAGCGGGAGGGACCGGGGAGCTGTTTTTT
CASSVGLAGGTGELFF
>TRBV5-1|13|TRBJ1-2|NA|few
TGCGCCAGCAGCTTGGGCGAGAACTATGGCTACACCTTC
CASSLGENYGYTF
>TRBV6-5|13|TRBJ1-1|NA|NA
TGTGCCAGCAGGGAGACAGGAGCTGGTGAAGCTTTCTTT
CASRETGAGEAFF
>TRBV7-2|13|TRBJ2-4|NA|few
TGTGCCAGCAGCCCCAGGGGGGGGGTCATTCAGTACTTC
CASSPRGGVIQYF
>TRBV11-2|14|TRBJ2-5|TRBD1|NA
TGTGCCAGCAGCCCGACAGGGAGTCAAGAGACCCAGTACTTC
CASSPTGSQETQYF
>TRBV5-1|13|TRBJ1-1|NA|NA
TGCGCCAGCAGCTTGGAAGGGGGAACTGAAGCTTTCTTT
CASSLEGGTEAFF
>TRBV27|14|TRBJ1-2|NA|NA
TGTGCCAGCCGCGCATCAGGGCTCAACTATGGCTACACCTTC
CASRASGLNYGYTF
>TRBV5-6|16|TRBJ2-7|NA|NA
TGTGCCAGCAGCTTGGACAGGGTGGGGGTCACCTACGAGCAGTACTTC
CASSLDRVGVTYEQYF
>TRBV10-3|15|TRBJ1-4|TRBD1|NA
TGTGCCATCAGTGAGTCGGGACAGGGGAATGAAAAACTGTTTTTT
CAISESGQGNEKLFF
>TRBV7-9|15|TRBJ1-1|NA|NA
TGTGCCAGCAGCGGGGGGGTTGGATTAACCACTGAAGCTTTCTTT
CASSGGVGLTTEAFF
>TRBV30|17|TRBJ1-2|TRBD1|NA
TGTGCCTGGAGTAGAACAGGGGGCGCGGGATCCCGGTATGGCTACACCTTC
CAWSRTGGAGSRYGYTF
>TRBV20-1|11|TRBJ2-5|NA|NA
TGCAGTGCTCCCGATAGAGAGACCCAGTACTTC
CSAPDRETQYF
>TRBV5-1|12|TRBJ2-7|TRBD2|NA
TGCGCCAGCAGCTTGGAGGCGGGAGTAAAGTACTTC
CASSLEAGVKYF
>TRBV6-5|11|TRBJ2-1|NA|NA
TGTGCCAGCAGTGGGGGATATGAGCAGTTCTTC
CASSGGYEQFF
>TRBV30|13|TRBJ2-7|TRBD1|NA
TGTGCCTGCGAGGGGGCCAGCTCCTACGAGCAGTACTTC
CACEGASSYEQYF
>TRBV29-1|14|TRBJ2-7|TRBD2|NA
TGCAGCGTTGGACTAGCGGGCCGCTCCTACGAGCAGTACTTC
CSVGLAGRSYEQYF
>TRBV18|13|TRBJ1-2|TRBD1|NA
TGTGCCAGCTCAACGGACAGGGCTGATGGCTACACCTTC
CASSTDRADGYTF
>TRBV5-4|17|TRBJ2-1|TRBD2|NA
TGTGCCAGCAGCGCACCCGGGGGGGTGGGCCCCTACAATGAGCAGTTCTTC
CASSAPGGVGPYNEQFF
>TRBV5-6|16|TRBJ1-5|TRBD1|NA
TGTGCCAGCAGCTCTTATGACAGGGGGGTCGTACAGCCCCAGCATTTT
CASSSYDRGVVQPQHF
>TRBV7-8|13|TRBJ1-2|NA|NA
TGTGCCAGCAGCACCCGAAAGACCTATGGCTACACCTTC
CASSTRKTYGYTF
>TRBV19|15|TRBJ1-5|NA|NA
TGTGCCAGTAGTCCAAGCCCGAGTAGCAATCAGCCCCAGCATTTT
CASSPSPSSNQPQHF
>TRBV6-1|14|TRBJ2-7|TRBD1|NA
TGTGCCAGCAGCCTCGACAGGGGGCGAAACGAGCAGTACTTC
CASSLDRGRNEQYF
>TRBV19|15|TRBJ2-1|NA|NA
TGTGCCAGTAGTATAGGGGCAGGGGAAGCCTATGAGCAGTTCTTC
CASSIGAGEAYEQFF
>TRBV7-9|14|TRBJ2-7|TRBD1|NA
TGTGCCAGCAGCTTCTGGGACAGGCCTTTTGAGCAGTACTTC
CASSFWDRPFEQYF
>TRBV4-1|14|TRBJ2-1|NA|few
TGCGCCAGCAGCCAACAGCAGCAGTTGAATGAGCAGTTCTTC
CASSQQQQLNEQFF